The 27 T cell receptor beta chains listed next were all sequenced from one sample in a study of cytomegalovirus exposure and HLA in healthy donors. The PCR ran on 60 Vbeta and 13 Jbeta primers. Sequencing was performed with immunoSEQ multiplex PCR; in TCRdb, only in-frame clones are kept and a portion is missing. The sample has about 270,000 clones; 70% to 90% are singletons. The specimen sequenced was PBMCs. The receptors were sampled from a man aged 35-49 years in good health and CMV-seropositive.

CDR3: CASSVLAGGGNEQFF. CDR3 sequence (DNA): TGTGCCAGTAGCGTACTAGCGGGAGGGGGCAATGAGCAGTTCTTC. The chain couples TRBV19 to TRBJ2-1, with 13 bases identical to TRBD2. The CDR3 sequence is 15 residues long. V was pared by 6 bases and J by 6 bases, with 5 bases of the junction left unmatched. Looked up from germline, CDR1 is LNHDA and CDR2 is SQIVND (reference sequence).

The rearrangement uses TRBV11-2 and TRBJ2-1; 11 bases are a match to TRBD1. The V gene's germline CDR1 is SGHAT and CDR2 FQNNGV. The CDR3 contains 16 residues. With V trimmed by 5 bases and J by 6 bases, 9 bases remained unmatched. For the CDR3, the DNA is TGTGCCAGCAGCCAAGATCTGGGGACAGGGGGCAATGAGCAGTTCTTC. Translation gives CASSQDLGTGGNEQFF.

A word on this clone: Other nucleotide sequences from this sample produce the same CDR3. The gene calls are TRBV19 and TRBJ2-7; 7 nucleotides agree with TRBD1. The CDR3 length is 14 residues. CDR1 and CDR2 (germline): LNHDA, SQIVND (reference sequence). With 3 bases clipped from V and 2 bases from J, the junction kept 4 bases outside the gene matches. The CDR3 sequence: CASSMGQGAYEQYF. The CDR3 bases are TGTGCCAGTAGTATGGGGCAGGGGGCCTACGAGCAGTACTTC.

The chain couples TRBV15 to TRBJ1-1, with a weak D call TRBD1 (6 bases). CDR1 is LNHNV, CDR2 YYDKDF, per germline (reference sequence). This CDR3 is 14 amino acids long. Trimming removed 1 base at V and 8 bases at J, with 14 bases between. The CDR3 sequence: CATSRGFGGQEAFF. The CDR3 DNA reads TGTGCCACCAGCAGAGGGTTTGGAGGACAGGAAGCTTTCTTT.

The CDR3 here is CASRDSGRHNEQFF. In DNA, the CDR3 is TGTGCCAGCAGAGATAGCGGGAGGCACAATGAGCAGTTCTTC. The V call is TRBV2, the J call TRBJ2-1, with 10 bases identical to TRBD2. V trimming: 6 bases; J trimming: 5 bases; junction bases outside the gene matches: 4. CDR1 and CDR2 from the germline V gene are SNHLY and FYNNEI. The CDR3 extends over 14 amino acids.

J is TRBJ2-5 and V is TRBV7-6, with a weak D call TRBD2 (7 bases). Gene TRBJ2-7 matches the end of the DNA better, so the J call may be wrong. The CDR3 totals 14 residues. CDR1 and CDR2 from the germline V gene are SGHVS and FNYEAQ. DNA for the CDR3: TGTGCCAGCAGCGGGGGGGGACATCCCTACGAGCAGTACTTC. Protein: CASSGGGHPYEQYF.

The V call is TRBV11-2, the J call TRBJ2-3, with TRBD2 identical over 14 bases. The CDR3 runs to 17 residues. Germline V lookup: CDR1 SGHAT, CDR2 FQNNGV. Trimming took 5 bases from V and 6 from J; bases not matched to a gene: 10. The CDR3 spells CASSLKGLAGAGDTQYF. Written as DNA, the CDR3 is TGTGCCAGCAGCCTCAAGGGACTAGCGGGAGCGGGGGATACGCAGTATTTT.

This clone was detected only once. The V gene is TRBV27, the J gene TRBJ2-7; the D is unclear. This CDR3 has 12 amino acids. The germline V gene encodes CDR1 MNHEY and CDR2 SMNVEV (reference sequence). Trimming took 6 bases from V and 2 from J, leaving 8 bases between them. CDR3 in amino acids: CASRPNTYEQYF. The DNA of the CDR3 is TGTGCCAGCAGACCGAACACCTACGAGCAGTACTTC.

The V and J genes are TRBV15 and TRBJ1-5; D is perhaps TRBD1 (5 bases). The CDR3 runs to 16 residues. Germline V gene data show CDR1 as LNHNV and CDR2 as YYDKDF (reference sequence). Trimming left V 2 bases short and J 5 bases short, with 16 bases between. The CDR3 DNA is TGTGCCACCAGCAGACCGGGACTGGGCCGGGATCAGCCCCAGCATTTT. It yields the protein CATSRPGLGRDQPQHF.

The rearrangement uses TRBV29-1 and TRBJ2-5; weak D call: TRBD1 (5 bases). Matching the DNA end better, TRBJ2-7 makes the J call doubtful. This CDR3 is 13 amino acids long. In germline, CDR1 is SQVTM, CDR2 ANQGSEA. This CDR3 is CSVEAGNTYEQYF. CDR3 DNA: TGCAGCGTTGAAGCAGGGAATACCTACGAGCAGTACTTC.

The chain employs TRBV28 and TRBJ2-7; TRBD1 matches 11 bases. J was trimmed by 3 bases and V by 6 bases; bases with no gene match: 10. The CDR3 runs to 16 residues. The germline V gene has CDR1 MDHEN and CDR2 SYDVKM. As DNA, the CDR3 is TGTGCCAGCAGCTTCGGTTCGGACAGGGGGCTCTACGAGCAGTACTTC. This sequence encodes CASSFGSDRGLYEQYF.

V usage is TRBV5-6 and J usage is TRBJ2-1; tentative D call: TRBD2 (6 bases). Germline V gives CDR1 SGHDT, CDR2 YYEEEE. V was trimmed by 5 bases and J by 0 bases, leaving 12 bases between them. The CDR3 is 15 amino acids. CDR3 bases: TGTGCCAGCAGACTTCTAGCGCCCTCCTACAATGAGCAGTTCTTC. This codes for CASRLLAPSYNEQFF.

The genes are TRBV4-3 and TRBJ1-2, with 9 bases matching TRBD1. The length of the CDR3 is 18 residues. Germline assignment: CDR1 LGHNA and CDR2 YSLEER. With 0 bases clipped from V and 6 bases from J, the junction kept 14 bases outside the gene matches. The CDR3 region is CASSQDGGLGTGQDGYTF. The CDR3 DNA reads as TGCGCCAGCAGCCAAGATGGGGGGCTTGGGACAGGGCAAGATGGCTACACCTTC.

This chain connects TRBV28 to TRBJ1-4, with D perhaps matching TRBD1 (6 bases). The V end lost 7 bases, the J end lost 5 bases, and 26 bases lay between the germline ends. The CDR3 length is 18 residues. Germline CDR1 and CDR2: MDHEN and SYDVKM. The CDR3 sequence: CASKPGAGSIGANEKLFF. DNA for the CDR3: TGTGCCAGCAAACCAGGGGCTGGCAGCATCGGGGCGAATGAAAAACTGTTTTTT.

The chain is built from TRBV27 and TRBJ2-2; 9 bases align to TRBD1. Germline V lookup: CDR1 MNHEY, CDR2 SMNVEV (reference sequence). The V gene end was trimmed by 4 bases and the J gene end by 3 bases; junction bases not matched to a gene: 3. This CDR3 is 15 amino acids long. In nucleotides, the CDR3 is TGTGCCAGCAGTTCCGGACAGGGGTACACCGGGGAGCTGTTTTTT. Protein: CASSSGQGYTGELFF.

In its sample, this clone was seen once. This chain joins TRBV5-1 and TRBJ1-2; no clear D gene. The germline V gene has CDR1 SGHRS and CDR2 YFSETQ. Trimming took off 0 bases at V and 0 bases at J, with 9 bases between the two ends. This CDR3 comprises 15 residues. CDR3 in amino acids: CASSLGPFPNYGYTF. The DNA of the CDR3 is TGCGCCAGCAGCTTGGGGCCTTTTCCTAACTATGGCTACACCTTC.

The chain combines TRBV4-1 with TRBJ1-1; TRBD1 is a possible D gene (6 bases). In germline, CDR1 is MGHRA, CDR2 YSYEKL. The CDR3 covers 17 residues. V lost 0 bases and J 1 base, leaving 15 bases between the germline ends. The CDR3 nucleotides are TGCGCCAGCAGCCAAGAGTTCAGGGGTCCCCCGAACACTGAAGCTTTCTTT. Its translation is CASSQEFRGPPNTEAFF.

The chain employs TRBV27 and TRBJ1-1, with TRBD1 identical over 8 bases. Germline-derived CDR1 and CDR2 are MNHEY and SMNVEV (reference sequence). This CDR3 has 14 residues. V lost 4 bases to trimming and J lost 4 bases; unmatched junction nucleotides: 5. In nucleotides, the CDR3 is TGTGCCAGCAGTTCCCTGACAGGGGTCACTGAAGCTTTCTTT. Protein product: CASSSLTGVTEAFF.

DNA for the CDR3: TGTGCCAGCAGTTTATACAGGGAGCTGTTTTTT. This encodes CASSLYRELFF. The chain uses TRBV28 and TRBJ2-2; D gene unclear. This CDR3 comprises 11 residues. V gave up 1 base and J gave up 9 bases, with 3 bases separating them. From germline, CDR1 is MDHEN and CDR2 SYDVKM.

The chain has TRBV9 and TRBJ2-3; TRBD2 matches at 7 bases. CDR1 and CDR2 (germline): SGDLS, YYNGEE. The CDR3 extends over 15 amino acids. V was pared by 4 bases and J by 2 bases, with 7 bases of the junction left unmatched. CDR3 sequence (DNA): TGTGCCAGCAGCCCGGGGACTATAAACACAGATACGCAGTATTTT. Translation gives CASSPGTINTDTQYF.

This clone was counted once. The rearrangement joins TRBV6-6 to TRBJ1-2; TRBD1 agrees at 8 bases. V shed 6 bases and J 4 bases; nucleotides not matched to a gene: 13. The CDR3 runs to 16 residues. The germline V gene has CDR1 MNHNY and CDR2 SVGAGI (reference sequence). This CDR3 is CASRFSLDREGYGYTF. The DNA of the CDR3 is TGTGCCAGCAGGTTCTCACTGGACAGGGAAGGCTATGGCTACACCTTC.

The CDR3 bases are TGTGCCAGTAGTATCGACTACCGGTTAGTGTATTTT. Translation: CASSIDYRLVYF. The genes are TRBV19 and TRBJ1-3; D remains unclear. Trimming shortened V by 3 bases and J by 16 bases, and 16 bases separated the two germline ends. Per the germline V gene, CDR1 is LNHDA and CDR2 is SQIVND (reference sequence). CDR3 length: 12 residues.

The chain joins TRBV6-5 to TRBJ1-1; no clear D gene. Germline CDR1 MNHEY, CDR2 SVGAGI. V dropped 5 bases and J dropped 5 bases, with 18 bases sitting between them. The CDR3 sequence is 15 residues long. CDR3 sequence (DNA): TGTGCCAGCAGTATGGATCGGGTATTTAGGACTGAAGCTTTCTTT. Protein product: CASSMDRVFRTEAFF.

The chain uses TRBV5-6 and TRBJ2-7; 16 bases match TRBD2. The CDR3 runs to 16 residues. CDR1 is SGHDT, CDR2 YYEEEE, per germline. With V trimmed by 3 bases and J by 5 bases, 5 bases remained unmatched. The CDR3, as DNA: TGTGCCAGCAGCTGGGGACTAGCGGGAGGGCGCCACGAGCAGTACTTC. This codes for CASSWGLAGGRHEQYF.

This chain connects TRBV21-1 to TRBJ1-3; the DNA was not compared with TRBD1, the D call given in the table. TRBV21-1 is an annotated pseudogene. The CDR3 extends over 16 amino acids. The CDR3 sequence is CASSKVWDNSGNTIYF. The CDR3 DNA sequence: TGTGCCAGCAGCAAAGTATGGGACAACTCTGGAAACACCATATATTTT.

The chain's CDR3 is CAWADSQNQPQHF. DNA of the CDR3: TGTGCCTGGGCGGACAGTCAAAATCAGCCCCAGCATTTT. The chain links TRBV30 to TRBJ1-5, with D possibly being TRBD1 (6 bases). CDR3 length equals 13 residues. Germline V gives CDR1 GTSNPN, CDR2 SVGIG (reference sequence). V was shortened by 5 bases and J by 4 bases, with 12 bases between the two germline ends.

CDR3 in DNA: TGCGCCAGCAGCCAAGAGAGGACAGTCACGGTGGGAGAGACCCAGTACTTC. Protein: CASSQERTVTVGETQYF. V usage is TRBV4-1 and J usage is TRBJ2-5; maybe TRBD1 (6 bases). The CDR3 is 17 amino acids. Germline V gives CDR1 MGHRA, CDR2 YSYEKL. Trimming stripped 0 bases from V and 4 bases from J, with 18 bases between.